The 14 T cell receptor beta chains reported below all come from one sample, sequenced in a study of neurological immune-mediated disorders. MiXCR, run by TCRdb on the 5' RACE reads, gives a single entry per CDR3 protein. This table holds roughly 17,000 distinct CDR3 sequences, about 2.5% found once. Sequencing was done on a sample of PBMCs. All receptors derive from a woman in her late teens or twenties with multiple sclerosis.

This clonotype was counted at least ten times. V is TRBV30 and J is TRBJ1-4; D remains unclear. This CDR3 comprises 14 residues. V lost 5 bases to trimming and J lost 8 bases, with 18 bases between them. The V gene's germline CDR1 is GTSNPN and CDR2 SVGIG (reference sequence). The chain's CDR3 is CAWSGKVVREKLFF. The CDR3 DNA is TGTGCCTGGTCCGGGAAAGTGGTGCGGGAAAAACTGTTTTTT. Drawing the rest from reference TRBV30 and TRBJ1-4, the complete variable domain is SQTIHQWPATLVQPVGSPLSLECTVEGTSNPNLYWYRQAAGRGLQLLFYSVGIGQISSEVPQNLSASRPQDRQFILSSKKLLLSDSGFYLCAWSGKVVREKLFFGSGTQLSVL.

This clonotype was detected many times. The rearrangement uses TRBV3-1 and TRBJ1-1, with 9 bases identical to TRBD1. Germline V gives CDR1 LGHDT, CDR2 YNNKEL (reference sequence). CDR3 size: 14 residues. V shed 2 bases, J shed 5 bases, and the junction held 3 bases outside the gene matches. In nucleotides, the CDR3 is TGTGCCAGCAGCCAAACAGGGGGCGCGACTGAAGCTTTCTTT. It yields the protein CASSQTGGATEAFF.

This clonotype has a count of ten or more. The chain is built from TRBV20-1 and TRBJ2-5; perhaps TRBD2 as D (6 bases). Deletions cut 0 bases from V and 5 bases from J, with 22 bases between. CDR3 size: 17 residues. Germline V gene data show CDR1 as DFQATT and CDR2 as SNEGSKA (reference sequence). CDR3 in DNA: TGCAGTGCTAGAGACGCCCCGGGACGGAGGGGACGGGAGACCCAGTACTTC. Translated: CSARDAPGRRGRETQYF.

The table lists this clonotype with many counts. V usage is TRBV5-1 and J usage is TRBJ2-2; 8 positions match TRBD2. CDR3 length: 16 residues. V was clipped by 3 bases and J by 1 base; unmatched bases: 5. In germline, CDR1 is SGHRS, CDR2 YFSETQ. The CDR3 sequence: CASSSLAGLNTGELFF. CDR3 DNA: TGCGCCAGCAGCTCGTTAGCGGGACTGAACACCGGGGAGCTGTTTTTT.

This clonotype has at least ten counts. The chain joins TRBV7-3 to TRBJ2-3; 8 nucleotides line up with TRBD2. From germline, CDR1 is SGHTA and CDR2 FQGTGA. The CDR3 totals 15 residues. V gave up 5 bases and J gave up 1 base; unmatched junction bases: 5. This CDR3 is CASSRSGVRTDTQYF. In nucleotides, the CDR3 is TGTGCCAGCAGCCGTAGCGGGGTTCGCACAGATACGCAGTATTTT.

This clonotype was observed many times. The V call is TRBV12-3 or TRBV12-4, the J call TRBJ1-4; no clear D gene. This CDR3 comprises 15 residues. The V end was cut by 6 bases, the J end by 7 bases, with 18 bases between. The CDR3 bases are TGTGCCAGCAGCCGATGGACGGACGGGATTGAAAAACTGTTTTTT. Its translation is CASSRWTDGIEKLFF.

This clonotype is categorized as medium-sized. The V call is TRBV12-3 or TRBV12-4, the J call TRBJ1-1; 7 bases fit TRBD1. V gave up 5 bases and J gave up 4 bases; unmatched junction bases: 7. The CDR3 sequence is 14 residues long. The CDR3 bases are TGTGCCAGCAGTAAGGACAGGTTAGGCACTGAAGCTTTCTTT. Its protein product is CASSKDRLGTEAFF.

In this sample, this clonotype turned up a few times. This chain connects TRBV11-2 to TRBJ2-3; no clear D gene. The CDR3 runs to 14 residues. V lost 0 bases and J lost 3, with 7 bases in between. Per the germline V gene, CDR1 is SGHAT and CDR2 is FQNNGV. The CDR3 bases are TGTGCCAGCAGCTTAGAGATGAGGACAGATACGCAGTATTTT. Its translation is CASSLEMRTDTQYF.

There are many counts of this clonotype. The rearrangement links TRBV5-6 to TRBJ1-1; D not resolved. Germline V CDR1 and CDR2: SGHDT, YYEEEE. V shed 0 bases and J shed 7 bases, with 13 bases lying between them. The CDR3 has 14 amino acids. The CDR3 reads CASSLAGDTVEAFF. The DNA for the CDR3 is TGTGCCAGCAGCTTGGCCGGGGATACGGTTGAAGCTTTCTTT. Full variable domain (rest looked up from reference TRBV5-6 and TRBJ1-1): DAGVTQSPTHLIKTRGQQVTLRCSPKSGHDTVSWYQQALGQGPQFIFQYYEEEERQRGNFPDRFSGHQFPNYSSELNVNALLLGDSALYLCASSLAGDTVEAFFGQGTRLTVV.

This clonotype was detected many times. The chain employs TRBV29-1 and TRBJ2-7; 7 nucleotides align to TRBD2. The length of the CDR3 is 13 residues. Unmatched junction bases numbered 6, after V lost 4 bases and J lost 3 bases. Germline CDR1 and CDR2: SQVTM and ANQGSEA. DNA for the CDR3: TGCAGCGTTGGGGCGGGGGAGAGCTACGAGCAGTACTTC. This translates into CSVGAGESYEQYF.

This clonotype was counted at least ten times. The chain links TRBV4-3 to TRBJ1-1; a weak D match, TRBD1 (5 bases). Between the trimmed V and J ends, which lost 0 bases and 3 bases, there was a span of 11 bases. The CDR3 is 15 residues long. Germline-derived CDR1 and CDR2 are LGHNA and YSLEER. CDR3 DNA sequence: TGCGCCAGCAGCCAAGATCGAGGGGCGGACACTGAAGCTTTCTTT. This codes for CASSQDRGADTEAFF.

This clonotype showed up many times. The CDR3 DNA is TGTGCCACCAGCAGAGGGAGGGGAGCAGTCGGGTACACCTTC. Its protein product is CATSRGRGAVGYTF. The chain uses TRBV15 and TRBJ1-2; D is perhaps TRBD1 (5 bases). The CDR3 consists of 14 residues. Trimming cost V 1 base and J 11 bases, with 17 bases left between them. Germline V lookup: CDR1 LNHNV, CDR2 YYDKDF (reference sequence).

This chain connects TRBV10-3 to TRBJ2-2, with D possibly TRBD1 on 5 matching bases. Trimming shortened V by 6 bases and J by 0 bases, and 11 bases separated the two germline ends. Per germline, CDR1 ENHRY and CDR2 SYGVKD. The CDR3 covers 15 residues. In DNA, the CDR3 is TGTGCCATCAGGCCGACAGCTTCGAACACCGGGGAGCTGTTTTTT. Encoded protein: CAIRPTASNTGELFF.

This clonotype has a count of ten or more. The chain is built from TRBV7-3 and TRBJ2-1; unclear D gene. Germline lookup yields CDR1 SGHTA and CDR2 FQGTGA. The CDR3 sequence is 15 residues long. V lost 2 bases and J 3 bases, leaving 11 bases between the germline ends. The CDR3 is CASSLGVTRYNEQFF. The CDR3 DNA is TGTGCCAGCAGCTTAGGGGTAACTCGCTACAATGAGCAGTTCTTC.